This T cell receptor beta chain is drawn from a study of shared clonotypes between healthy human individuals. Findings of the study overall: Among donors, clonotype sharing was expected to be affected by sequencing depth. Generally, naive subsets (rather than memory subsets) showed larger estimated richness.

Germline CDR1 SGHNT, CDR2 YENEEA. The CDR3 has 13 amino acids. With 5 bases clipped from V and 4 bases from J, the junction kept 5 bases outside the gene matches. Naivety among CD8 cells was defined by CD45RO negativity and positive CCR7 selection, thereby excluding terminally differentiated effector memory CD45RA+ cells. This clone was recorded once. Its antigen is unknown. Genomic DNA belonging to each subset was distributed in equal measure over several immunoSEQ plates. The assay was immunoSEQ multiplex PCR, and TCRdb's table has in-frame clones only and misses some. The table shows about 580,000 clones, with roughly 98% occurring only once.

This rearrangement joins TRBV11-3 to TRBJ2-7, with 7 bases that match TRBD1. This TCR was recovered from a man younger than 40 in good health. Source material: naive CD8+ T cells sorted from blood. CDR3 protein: CASSIGTEYEQYF. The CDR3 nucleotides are TGTGCCAGCAGCATCGGGACAGAATACGAGCAGTACTTC.